Listed below are T cell receptor beta chains from one sample, sequenced in a study of T cells in Graves' hyperthyroidism and ophthalmopathy. MiXCR, applied by TCRdb to the multiplex PCR reads, yields one record per CDR3 protein. The table includes under 450,000 distinct CDR3 sequences, roughly 13% detected once. Sequencing was carried out using blood. The receptor source for this set is a man aged 25 to 40 with Graves' hyperthyroidism that later progressed to Graves' ophthalmopathy. The CDR3 runs from the conserved cysteine through the conserved F or W. Fields, in order: J gene, clone size, V gene, D gene, CDR3 protein, CDR3 DNA. The D gene is left open where the match is weak. Size tells how often a clone was seen (once, few, many) or the class of an expanded clone, and some rows leave it out.

j_call: TRBJ1-4
clone_size: few
v_call: TRBV9
d_call: -
cdr3_aa: CASSVAAGNEKLFF
cdr3_nt: TGTGCCAGCAGCGTAGCGGCAGGAAATGAAAAACTGTTTTTT

j_call: TRBJ2-2
clone_size: -
v_call: TRBV3-1
d_call: -
cdr3_aa: CASSQSPGGDGTGELFF
cdr3_nt: TGTGCCAGCAGCCAAAGCCCAGGGGGGGACGGCACCGGGGAGCTGTTTTTT

j_call: TRBJ2-7
clone_size: many
v_call: TRBV7-2
d_call: TRBD2
cdr3_aa: CASSSLLAPPYEQYF
cdr3_nt: TGTGCCAGCAGCTCCTTACTAGCGCCTCCCTACGAGCAGTACTTC

j_call: TRBJ2-1
clone_size: -
v_call: TRBV11-2
d_call: TRBD2
cdr3_aa: CASSKQAGGPNEQFF
cdr3_nt: TGTGCCAGCAGCAAGCAAGCGGGGGGCCCCAATGAGCAGTTCTTC

j_call: TRBJ2-5
clone_size: many
v_call: TRBV7-2
d_call: -
cdr3_aa: CASSYNKETQYF
cdr3_nt: TGTGCCAGCAGCTACAATAAGGAGACCCAGTACTTC

j_call: TRBJ1-5
clone_size: -
v_call: TRBV19
d_call: -
cdr3_aa: CASTSLRTGGQPQHF
cdr3_nt: TGTGCCAGTACTTCCCTCCGGACGGGAGGGCAGCCCCAGCATTTT

j_call: TRBJ1-1
clone_size: many
v_call: TRBV7-9
d_call: -
cdr3_aa: CASSTGGTAFF
cdr3_nt: TGTGCCAGCAGCACGGGGGGAACAGCTTTCTTT

j_call: TRBJ2-2
clone_size: -
v_call: TRBV12-3/TRBV12-4
d_call: -
cdr3_aa: CASTSGTPNTGELFF
cdr3_nt: TGTGCCAGCACCTCGGGGACACCGAACACCGGGGAGCTGTTTTTT

j_call: TRBJ2-7
clone_size: many
v_call: TRBV6-1
d_call: -
cdr3_aa: CASSEEDPVREQYF
cdr3_nt: TGTGCCAGCAGTGAAGAGGACCCGGTCAGGGAGCAGTACTTC

j_call: TRBJ1-2
clone_size: many
v_call: TRBV6-1
d_call: TRBD1
cdr3_aa: CASSARTGADYGYTF
cdr3_nt: TGTGCCAGCAGTGCCCGGACAGGGGCTGACTATGGCTACACCTTC

j_call: TRBJ2-7
clone_size: many
v_call: TRBV10-1
d_call: TRBD1
cdr3_aa: CASSGPGTGGHAEQYF
cdr3_nt: TGCGCCAGCAGTGGCCCCGGGACAGGGGGCCACGCGGAGCAGTACTTC

j_call: TRBJ2-2
clone_size: few
v_call: TRBV3-1
d_call: -
cdr3_aa: CASSQVRFLMNTGELFF
cdr3_nt: TGTGCCAGCAGCCAAGTCCGGTTCTTGATGAACACCGGGGAGCTGTTTTTT

j_call: TRBJ2-3
clone_size: few
v_call: TRBV12-3/TRBV12-4
d_call: -
cdr3_aa: CASSGGPPSTDTQYF
cdr3_nt: TGTGCCAGCAGTGGGGGTCCCCCTAGCACAGATACGCAGTATTTT

j_call: TRBJ2-7
clone_size: -
v_call: TRBV7-3
d_call: TRBD2
cdr3_aa: CASSLTGTSGGVYEQYF
cdr3_nt: TGTGCCAGCAGCCTAACCGGGACTAGCGGGGGAGTCTACGAGCAGTACTTC

j_call: TRBJ2-7
clone_size: -
v_call: TRBV6-2/TRBV6-3
d_call: -
cdr3_aa: CASSYSSLIASYEQYF
cdr3_nt: TGTGCCAGCAGTTACTCGAGTCTCATCGCCTCCTACGAGCAGTACTTC

j_call: TRBJ2-3
clone_size: many
v_call: TRBV30
d_call: -
cdr3_aa: CAWSGPSTLTDTQYF
cdr3_nt: TGTGCCTGGAGTGGACCATCAACCCTGACAGATACGCAGTATTTT

j_call: TRBJ2-6
clone_size: -
v_call: TRBV4-1
d_call: -
cdr3_aa: CASSQDWSWNSGANVLTF
cdr3_nt: TGCGCCAGCAGCCAAGATTGGAGTTGGAACTCTGGGGCCAACGTCCTGACTTTC

j_call: TRBJ1-5
clone_size: few
v_call: TRBV20-1
d_call: -
cdr3_aa: CSAITPTPGNQPQHF
cdr3_nt: TGCAGTGCTATCACCCCAACACCCGGTAATCAGCCCCAGCATTTT

j_call: TRBJ2-7
clone_size: -
v_call: TRBV4-1
d_call: TRBD1
cdr3_aa: CASSQDRTGEGEQYF
cdr3_nt: TGCGCCAGCAGCCAAGACAGGACAGGGGAAGGCGAGCAGTACTTC

j_call: TRBJ1-1
clone_size: many
v_call: TRBV18
d_call: TRBD1
cdr3_aa: CASSPTGEATEAFF
cdr3_nt: TGTGCCAGCTCACCTACAGGGGAGGCCACTGAAGCTTTCTTT

j_call: TRBJ1-1
clone_size: -
v_call: TRBV4-1
d_call: TRBD1
cdr3_aa: CASSQPDRAGTEAFF
cdr3_nt: TGCGCCAGCAGCCAACCTGACAGGGCAGGGACTGAAGCTTTCTTT

j_call: TRBJ2-1
clone_size: -
v_call: TRBV20-1
d_call: TRBD2
cdr3_aa: CSAPGLAGSSYNEQFF
cdr3_nt: TGCAGTGCTCCGGGACTAGCGGGGAGCTCCTACAATGAGCAGTTCTTC

j_call: TRBJ2-5
clone_size: many
v_call: TRBV20-1
d_call: -
cdr3_aa: CSTMREETQYF
cdr3_nt: TGCAGCACCATGCGGGAAGAGACCCAGTACTTC

j_call: TRBJ2-7
clone_size: many
v_call: TRBV24-1
d_call: TRBD1
cdr3_aa: CATSDWTGREQYF
cdr3_nt: TGTGCCACCAGTGACTGGACAGGACGCGAGCAGTACTTC

j_call: TRBJ2-3
clone_size: many
v_call: TRBV18
d_call: -
cdr3_aa: CASSPRWGATDTQYF
cdr3_nt: TGTGCCAGCTCACCAAGGTGGGGGGCCACAGATACGCAGTATTTT

j_call: TRBJ1-1
clone_size: -
v_call: TRBV13
d_call: -
cdr3_aa: CASSLAVLGTENTEAFF
cdr3_nt: TGTGCCAGCAGCTTAGCTGTTCTGGGGACGGAGAACACTGAAGCTTTCTTT

j_call: TRBJ2-1
clone_size: many
v_call: TRBV28
d_call: TRBD2
cdr3_aa: CASSTWTSGYNEQFF
cdr3_nt: TGTGCCAGCAGCACCTGGACTAGCGGATACAATGAGCAGTTCTTC

j_call: TRBJ2-1
clone_size: many
v_call: TRBV11-1
d_call: -
cdr3_aa: CASSPGGQVNEQFF
cdr3_nt: TGTGCCAGCAGCCCGGGGGGACAGGTCAATGAGCAGTTCTTC

j_call: TRBJ1-2
clone_size: -
v_call: TRBV6-1
d_call: TRBD1
cdr3_aa: CASREQGAGYGYTF
cdr3_nt: TGTGCCAGCAGAGAACAGGGGGCTGGCTATGGCTACACCTTC

j_call: TRBJ2-3
clone_size: -
v_call: TRBV10-3
d_call: TRBD1
cdr3_aa: CAISEPGTGDTQYF
cdr3_nt: TGTGCCATCAGTGAGCCCGGGACAGGGGATACGCAGTATTTT

j_call: TRBJ1-1
clone_size: -
v_call: TRBV27
d_call: -
cdr3_aa: CASSLREGNGEAFF
cdr3_nt: TGTGCCAGCAGTTTACGGGAGGGGAACGGTGAAGCTTTCTTT

j_call: TRBJ2-2
clone_size: -
v_call: TRBV2
d_call: -
cdr3_aa: CASMTPFF
cdr3_nt: TGTGCCAGCATGACTCCGTTTTTT

j_call: TRBJ1-1
clone_size: -
v_call: TRBV6-1
d_call: TRBD1
cdr3_aa: CASSEALPGQGPTEAFF
cdr3_nt: TGTGCCAGCAGTGAAGCGCTCCCGGGACAGGGGCCCACTGAAGCTTTCTTT

j_call: TRBJ1-2
clone_size: -
v_call: TRBV4-2
d_call: -
cdr3_aa: CASSQGVGGDYGYTF
cdr3_nt: TGTGCCAGCAGCCAAGGAGTTGGGGGGGACTATGGCTACACCTTC

j_call: TRBJ2-3
clone_size: many
v_call: TRBV18
d_call: -
cdr3_aa: CASSPPGTGTDTQYF
cdr3_nt: TGTGCCAGCTCACCACCGGGCACTGGGACAGATACGCAGTATTTT

j_call: TRBJ2-7
clone_size: many
v_call: TRBV2
d_call: -
cdr3_aa: CASRNRVLAGEQYF
cdr3_nt: TGTGCCAGCAGAAACCGGGTCCTGGCTGGGGAGCAGTACTTC

j_call: TRBJ2-1
clone_size: many
v_call: TRBV27
d_call: -
cdr3_aa: CASSFLGGNEQFF
cdr3_nt: TGTGCCAGCAGTTTCCTAGGCGGCAATGAGCAGTTCTTC

j_call: TRBJ1-1
clone_size: many
v_call: TRBV11-1
d_call: TRBD1
cdr3_aa: CASSGSGGWTEAFF
cdr3_nt: TGTGCCAGCAGCGGATCAGGGGGCTGGACTGAAGCTTTCTTT

j_call: TRBJ1-2
clone_size: many
v_call: TRBV24-1
d_call: -
cdr3_aa: CATSDADRNYGYTF
cdr3_nt: TGTGCCACCAGTGATGCAGACAGGAACTATGGCTACACCTTC

j_call: TRBJ1-4
clone_size: many
v_call: TRBV6-1
d_call: TRBD1
cdr3_aa: CASSGEPGTGNEKLFF
cdr3_nt: TGTGCCAGCAGCGGGGAACCCGGGACAGGGAATGAAAAACTGTTTTTT

j_call: TRBJ2-4
clone_size: many
v_call: TRBV20-1
d_call: TRBD1
cdr3_aa: CSASQGQLVNIQYF
cdr3_nt: TGCAGTGCTAGCCAGGGACAGTTAGTAAACATTCAGTACTTC

j_call: TRBJ2-5
clone_size: many
v_call: TRBV7-9
d_call: -
cdr3_aa: CASSLVGETQYF
cdr3_nt: TGTGCCAGCAGCTTAGTGGGAGAGACCCAGTACTTC

j_call: TRBJ2-2
clone_size: many
v_call: TRBV2
d_call: -
cdr3_aa: CASRVWVLSNTGELFF
cdr3_nt: TGTGCCAGCCGAGTTTGGGTCCTATCGAACACCGGGGAGCTGTTTTTT

j_call: TRBJ2-1
clone_size: -
v_call: TRBV14
d_call: -
cdr3_aa: CASSQFRSYNEQFF
cdr3_nt: TGTGCCAGCAGCCAATTCCGGTCCTACAATGAGCAGTTCTTC

j_call: TRBJ1-5
clone_size: many
v_call: TRBV28
d_call: TRBD1
cdr3_aa: CASSSGGNQPQHF
cdr3_nt: TGTGCCAGCAGTTCAGGGGGGAATCAGCCCCAGCATTTT

j_call: TRBJ2-7
clone_size: few
v_call: TRBV25-1
d_call: -
cdr3_aa: CARRQWHGLEQYF
cdr3_nt: TGTGCCAGGAGACAGTGGCACGGTCTAGAGCAGTACTTC

j_call: TRBJ1-6
clone_size: -
v_call: TRBV6-5
d_call: -
cdr3_aa: CASSYTLQGPNSPLHF
cdr3_nt: TGTGCCAGCAGTTACACACTCCAGGGCCCGAATTCACCCCTCCACTTT

j_call: TRBJ2-5
clone_size: many
v_call: TRBV11-2
d_call: TRBD2
cdr3_aa: CASSLLAEETQYF
cdr3_nt: TGTGCCAGCAGCTTGCTAGCGGAAGAGACCCAGTACTTC

j_call: TRBJ1-1
clone_size: many
v_call: TRBV19
d_call: -
cdr3_aa: CASSIVRWGAIGNTEAFF
cdr3_nt: TGTGCCAGTAGTATAGTCCGCTGGGGGGCGATCGGAAACACTGAAGCTTTCTTT

j_call: TRBJ1-3
clone_size: -
v_call: TRBV6-9
d_call: TRBD1
cdr3_aa: CASSYGTGPGNTIYF
cdr3_nt: TGTGCCAGCAGTTACGGGACAGGGCCTGGAAACACCATATATTTT

j_call: TRBJ1-6
clone_size: -
v_call: TRBV4-1
d_call: -
cdr3_aa: CASSQDRARDDSPLHF
cdr3_nt: TGCGCCAGCAGCCAAGATCGGGCCAGGGATGATTCACCCCTCCACTTT

j_call: TRBJ1-2
clone_size: many
v_call: TRBV24-1
d_call: TRBD1
cdr3_aa: CATSDPATGDYGYTF
cdr3_nt: TGTGCCACCAGTGATCCAGCCACAGGGGACTATGGCTACACCTTC

j_call: TRBJ1-6
clone_size: few
v_call: TRBV5-5
d_call: -
cdr3_aa: CASSSAPNSPLHF
cdr3_nt: TGTGCCAGCAGCTCGGCGCCCAATTCACCCCTCCACTTT

j_call: TRBJ2-4
clone_size: -
v_call: TRBV4-1
d_call: -
cdr3_aa: CASPEEDYRNIQYF
cdr3_nt: TGCGCCAGCCCCGAAGAGGACTACAGAAACATTCAGTACTTC

j_call: TRBJ2-1
clone_size: many
v_call: TRBV27
d_call: -
cdr3_aa: CASSPADAYNEQFF
cdr3_nt: TGTGCCAGCAGTCCCGCCGACGCTTACAATGAGCAGTTCTTC

j_call: TRBJ1-6
clone_size: few
v_call: TRBV11-1
d_call: TRBD1
cdr3_aa: CASGTVTNSPLHF
cdr3_nt: TGTGCCAGCGGGACAGTGACGAATTCACCCCTCCACTTT

j_call: TRBJ2-4
clone_size: many
v_call: TRBV7-2
d_call: -
cdr3_aa: CASSGGPGLNIQYF
cdr3_nt: TGTGCCAGCAGCGGGGGGCCGGGGTTAAACATTCAGTACTTC

j_call: TRBJ1-4
clone_size: many
v_call: TRBV6-1
d_call: -
cdr3_aa: CASRFPGRTNEKLFF
cdr3_nt: TGTGCCAGCAGATTTCCGGGACGGACTAATGAAAAACTGTTTTTT

j_call: TRBJ2-7
clone_size: -
v_call: TRBV10-1
d_call: -
cdr3_aa: CASSPTLGSYEQYF
cdr3_nt: TGCGCCAGCAGCCCGACCCTTGGCTCCTACGAGCAGTACTTC

j_call: TRBJ2-1
clone_size: many
v_call: TRBV6-5
d_call: -
cdr3_aa: CASSYSGRSEQFF
cdr3_nt: TGTGCCAGCAGTTACTCAGGTCGGAGCGAGCAGTTCTTC